This section outlines one T cell receptor beta chain sequence together with its context. Assay: immunoSEQ multiplex PCR; the TCRdb copy retains only in-frame clones and omits some. This table has some 150,000 clones, 90% appearing once. The data are from a study of T cell responses to AZD1222 COVID-19 vaccine. Trimming removed 2 bases from V and 3 bases from J, with 0 bases in between. CDR3 length equals 11 residues. Germline V CDR1 and CDR2: ENHRY, SYGVKD. The sequence derives from an adult in good health. The chain has TRBV10-3 and TRBJ2-3; no clear D. Material: peripheral blood, obtained on day 0 of AZD1222 vaccination. This CDR3 reads CAISETDTQYF. The DNA of the CDR3 is TGTGCCATCAGTGAGACAGATACGCAGTATTTT.